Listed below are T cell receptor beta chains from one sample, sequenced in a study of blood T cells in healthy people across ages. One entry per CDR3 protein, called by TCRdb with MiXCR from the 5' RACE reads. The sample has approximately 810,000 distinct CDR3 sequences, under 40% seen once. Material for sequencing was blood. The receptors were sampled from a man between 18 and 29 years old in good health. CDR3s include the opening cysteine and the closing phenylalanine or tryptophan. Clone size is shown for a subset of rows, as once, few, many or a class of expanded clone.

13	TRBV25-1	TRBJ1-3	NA	CASNRGGGNTIYF
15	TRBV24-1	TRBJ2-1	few	CATSPLGTDFNEQFF
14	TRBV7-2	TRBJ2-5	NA	CASSGAGGQETQYF
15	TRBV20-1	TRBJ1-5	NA	CSARDPWTSNQPQHF
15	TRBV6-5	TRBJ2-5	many	CASSTPSLWEETQYF
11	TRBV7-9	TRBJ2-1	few	CASSLGTERFF
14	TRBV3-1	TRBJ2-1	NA	CASSQMDSLETQFF
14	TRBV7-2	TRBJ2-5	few	CASSLGTRTETQYF
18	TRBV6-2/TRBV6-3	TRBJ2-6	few	CASSYSGTPTSGANVLTF
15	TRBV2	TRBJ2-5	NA	CASSGTSGYQETQYF
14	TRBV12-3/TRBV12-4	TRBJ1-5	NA	CASRGTGGIQPQHF
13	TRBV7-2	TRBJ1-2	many	CASSLSRDYGYTF
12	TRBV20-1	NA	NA	CSASSDRNEQYF
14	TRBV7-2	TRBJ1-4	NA	CASSLAGALEKLFF
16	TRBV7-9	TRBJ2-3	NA	CASRNRRESGTDTQYF
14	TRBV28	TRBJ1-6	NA	CASSPPGLFSPLHF
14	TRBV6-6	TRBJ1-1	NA	CASSLAVQDTEAFF
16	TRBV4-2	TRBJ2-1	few	CASSHDRDRAYNEQFF
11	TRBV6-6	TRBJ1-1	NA	CASGRGTEAFF
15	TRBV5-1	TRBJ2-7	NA	CASSLDENLPYEQYF
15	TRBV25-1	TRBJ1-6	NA	CASSESLTGGSPLHF
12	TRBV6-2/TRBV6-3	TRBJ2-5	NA	CASKADSQTQYF
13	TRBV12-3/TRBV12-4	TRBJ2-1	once	CASSPGHRETQFF
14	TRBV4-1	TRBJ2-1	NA	CASRNPGVYNEQFF
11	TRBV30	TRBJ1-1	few	CAWSSGGEAFF
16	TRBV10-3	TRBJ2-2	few	CAIRAQRDANTGELFF
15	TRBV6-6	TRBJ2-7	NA	CASSYSQGPHYEQYF
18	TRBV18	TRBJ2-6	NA	CASSPRTGGLSGANVLTF
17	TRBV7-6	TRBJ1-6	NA	CASSLARGGARNSPLHF
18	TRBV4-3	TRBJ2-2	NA	CASSQGSSGTRNTGELFF
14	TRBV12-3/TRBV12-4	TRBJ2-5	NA	CASRFGGAQETQYF
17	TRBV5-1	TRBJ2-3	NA	CASSLGRPSSSTDTQYF
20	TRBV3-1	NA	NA	CASSQESWGGDRGPYNEQYF
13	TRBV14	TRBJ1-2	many	CASSPSLKYGYTF
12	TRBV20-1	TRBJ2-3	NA	CSASIFTDTQYF
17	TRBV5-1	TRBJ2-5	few	CASSHTGQGQSRETQYF
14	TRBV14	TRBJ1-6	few	CASSPTGGLSPLHF
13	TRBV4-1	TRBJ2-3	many	CASSPSGPDTQYF
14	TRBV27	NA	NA	CASSSQGGLNEQYF
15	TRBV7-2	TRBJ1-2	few	CASSRDQQARAGYTF
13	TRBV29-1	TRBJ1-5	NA	CSVGPEGNQPQHF
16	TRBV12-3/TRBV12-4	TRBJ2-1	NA	CASNHATSGSYNEQFF
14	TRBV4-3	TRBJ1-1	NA	CASSQLQTNTEAFF
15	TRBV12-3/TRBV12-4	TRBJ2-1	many	CATGQGPSSYNEQFF
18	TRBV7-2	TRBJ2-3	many	CASRPSQVGASGKDTQYF
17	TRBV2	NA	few	CASSGSTSGVSYNEQYF
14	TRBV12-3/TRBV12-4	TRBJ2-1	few	CASSPLPSYNEQFF
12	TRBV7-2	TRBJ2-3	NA	CASSSLAATQYF
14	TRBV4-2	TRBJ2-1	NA	CASSQDGTGNEQFF
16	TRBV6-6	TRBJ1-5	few	CASSRLQRGGNQPQHF
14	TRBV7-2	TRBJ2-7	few	CASSLPGTGYEQYF
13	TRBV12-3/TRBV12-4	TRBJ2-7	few	CASSLGAGGEQYF
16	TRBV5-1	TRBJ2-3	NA	CASRVGTVAGTDTQYF
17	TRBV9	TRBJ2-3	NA	CASSVEGRGDPPDTQYF